This T cell receptor beta chain was captured by sequencing in a study of shared clonotypes between healthy human individuals. The study's findings and limits: Expectations were that clonotype sharing among donors would be affected by sequencing depth.

CD45RO negativity and positive selection for CCR7 defined naive CD8 cells, a population that excluded terminally differentiated effector memory CD45RA+ cells. In the case of this clone: The antigen remains undetermined.

The assay was carried out at the deep level. Per the original methods: As immunoSEQ supplied junction-only sequences (without quality scores), filtering differed. Libraries were prepared by immunoSEQ multiplex PCR; TCRdb keeps only in-frame clonotypes and omits some of them. The DNA gave D and trimming, while V, J and clone size come from that table. The profile shows approximately 810,000 clones, 80% to 95% of them singletons. The CDR3 is 15 amino acids. Trimming left V 0 bases short and J 8 bases short, with 16 bases between. Germline V lookup: CDR1 PRHDT, CDR2 FYEKMQ (reference sequence). The chain employs TRBV13 and TRBJ1-2, with D possibly TRBD1 on 5 matching bases. What was sequenced was naive CD8+ T cells sorted from blood. This clonotype originated in a man under 40 in good health. The CDR3 protein is CASSLGLGEVGGYTF. In nucleotides, the CDR3 is TGTGCCAGCAGCTTAGGCTTAGGGGAAGTCGGAGGCTACACCTTC.